The 10 T cell receptor beta chains given below trace back to one sample, sequenced in a study of blood T cells in healthy people across ages. Primers used in a second PCR of roughly 7 to 11 cycles were a sample-barcoded 5' primer and a J-beta primer mix. TCRdb re-analysed the 5' RACE reads in MiXCR, keeping a single row per CDR3 protein. Here the sample spans about 680,000 distinct CDR3 sequences, over 45% being singletons. Sequenced: blood. Source of these receptors: a woman aged 55-70 years in good health.

The chain couples TRBV5-1 to TRBJ1-5; 7 bases match TRBD1. Trimming at V came to 4 bases and at J to 3 bases, leaving 10 bases not matched to a gene. The CDR3 spans 16 residues. Looked up from germline, CDR1 is SGHRS and CDR2 is YFSETQ. CDR3 sequence (DNA): TGCGCCAGCAGCGCCTCCCCGGGACAGCTCAATCAGCCCCAGCATTTT. Translated: CASSASPGQLNQPQHF.

The chain joins TRBV2 to TRBJ2-2; D not resolved. This CDR3 is built from 13 residues. Trimming took 4 bases from V and 5 from J, leaving 8 bases between them. From germline, CDR1 is SNHLY and CDR2 FYNNEI. CDR3 DNA sequence: TGTGCCAGCAGTGTACGGTTTACCGGGGAGCTGTTTTTT. Protein sequence: CASSVRFTGELFF. Drawing the rest from reference TRBV2 and TRBJ2-2, the complete variable domain is EPEVTQTPSHQVTQMGQEVILRCVPISNHLYFYWYRQILGQKVEFLVSFYNNEISEKSEIFDDQFSVERPDGSNFTLKIRSTKLEDSAMYFCASSVRFTGELFFGEGSRLTVL.

In its sample, this clonotype was seen many times. V gene TRBV7-2 combines with J gene TRBJ2-5; 7 bases are a match to TRBD2. CDR3 size: 18 residues. Germline lookup yields CDR1 SGHTA and CDR2 FQGNSA. J lost 4 bases, V lost 5 bases, and 19 bases had no gene match. CDR3 sequence reads: CASSDQIILSGLGETQYF. The CDR3 DNA reads TGTGCCAGCAGCGACCAGATAATCCTTAGCGGGTTAGGAGAGACCCAGTACTTC.

On this clonotype: Possible read error: a much larger clone is one base away. The rearrangement joins TRBV12-5 to TRBJ2-1, with D possibly matching TRBD1 (5 bases). Per the germline V gene, CDR1 is LGHNT and CDR2 is FRNRAP. The CDR3 is 12 amino acids. The CDR3 loop reads CASGLGQNGQFF. In nucleotides, the CDR3 is TGTGCTAGTGGTTTGGGACAGAATGGGCAGTTCTTC.

V gene TRBV12-3 or TRBV12-4 combines with J gene TRBJ1-1; D possibly corresponds to TRBD1 (5 bases). The CDR3 consists of 15 residues. Trimming stripped 3 bases from V and 1 base from J, with 12 bases between. As DNA, the CDR3 is TGTGCCAGCAGTTTGGGTGACAGACAGAACACTGAAGCTTTCTTT. Encoded protein: CASSLGDRQNTEAFF.

In this sample, this clonotype turned up a few times. The chain links TRBV6-5 to TRBJ2-7; D ambiguous. V was clipped by 6 bases and J by 0 bases, with 15 bases between them. The CDR3 has 15 amino acids. CDR1 MNHEY and CDR2 SVGAGI come from the germline V gene. The CDR3 DNA sequence: TGTGCCAGCAGGTCGGTAGCCAGTAGCTCCTACGAGCAGTACTTC. Its protein is CASRSVASSSYEQYF.

This clonotype was detected only a few times. Germline and junction disagree at one end, which may indicate a read error. The chain uses TRBV7-6 and TRBJ2-2, with TRBD1 matching 9 bases. Germline CDR1 SGHVS, CDR2 FNYEAQ. This CDR3 spans 14 amino acids. The CDR3 DNA is TGTGCCCGCAGACGGACAGGGGTTACCGGGGAGCTGTTTTTT. Encoded protein: CARRRTGVTGELFF.

This clonotype turned up a few times. The chain employs TRBV18 and TRBJ2-1; 9 positions agree with TRBD1. The CDR3 is 19 amino acids. Germline CDR1 is KGHSH and CDR2 is LQKENI. Germline trimming cut 4 bases from V and 3 bases from J; bases unmatched to any gene: 16. CDR3 protein: CASSLGVTLGQGSYNEQFF. Written as DNA, the CDR3 is TGTGCCAGCTCACTCGGGGTAACCCTCGGACAGGGGAGCTACAATGAGCAGTTCTTC.

For this clonotype: This could be a read error, since a much larger clone is one nucleotide away. The chain employs TRBV5-1 and TRBJ2-5; maybe TRBD2 (5 bases). Looked up from germline, CDR1 is SGHRS and CDR2 is YFSETQ. The CDR3 has 14 amino acids. Trimming cost V 3 bases and J 3 bases, with 12 bases left between them. CDR3 sequence (DNA): TGCGCCAGCAGCTGGAGACCAGCGGAAGAGACCCAGTACTTC. Translation: CASSWRPAEETQYF.

V is TRBV5-6 and J is TRBJ2-1, with D possibly TRBD2 on 5 matching bases. Germline V CDR1 and CDR2: SGHDT, YYEEEE. The germline V and J ends were trimmed by 2 bases and 6 bases, with 18 bases remaining between them. CDR3 length equals 16 residues. The CDR3 nucleotides are TGTGCCAGCAGCTTATCGCGGGCCAAATGGTCCAATGAGCAGTTCTTC. It yields the protein CASSLSRAKWSNEQFF.